The clone carrying this T cell receptor beta chain was recorded at least ten times. The antigen is undetermined. The record originates from a study of T cells in Graves' hyperthyroidism and ophthalmopathy. Study in general: Peripheral blood specimens were obtained at initial diagnosis, prior to any treatment.

The CDR3 length is 14 residues. The V gene's germline CDR1 is SGDLS and CDR2 YYNGEE. V lost 3 bases to trimming and J lost 4 bases; unmatched junction nucleotides: 4. Regarding the study as a whole: A model of 13 V-J features distinguished ophthalmopathy from stable hyperthyroidism.

Researchers amplified the TCR beta CDR3 regions from RNA transcripts. TCR CDR3 regions were first amplified by RT-PCR with HTBI primers. TCRdb itself ran the multiplex PCR reads through MiXCR, one entry per CDR3 protein. This table holds 200,000 to 250,000 distinct CDR3 sequences, 17% found once. The sequenced material came from blood. V gene TRBV9 combines with J gene TRBJ2-3, with 8 bases matching TRBD2. This clonotype was sampled from a man aged 50 to 60 with Graves' hyperthyroidism. The CDR3 here is CASSASGRADTQYF. The CDR3 region has the DNA TGTGCCAGCAGCGCTTCCGGGAGGGCAGATACGCAGTATTTT.